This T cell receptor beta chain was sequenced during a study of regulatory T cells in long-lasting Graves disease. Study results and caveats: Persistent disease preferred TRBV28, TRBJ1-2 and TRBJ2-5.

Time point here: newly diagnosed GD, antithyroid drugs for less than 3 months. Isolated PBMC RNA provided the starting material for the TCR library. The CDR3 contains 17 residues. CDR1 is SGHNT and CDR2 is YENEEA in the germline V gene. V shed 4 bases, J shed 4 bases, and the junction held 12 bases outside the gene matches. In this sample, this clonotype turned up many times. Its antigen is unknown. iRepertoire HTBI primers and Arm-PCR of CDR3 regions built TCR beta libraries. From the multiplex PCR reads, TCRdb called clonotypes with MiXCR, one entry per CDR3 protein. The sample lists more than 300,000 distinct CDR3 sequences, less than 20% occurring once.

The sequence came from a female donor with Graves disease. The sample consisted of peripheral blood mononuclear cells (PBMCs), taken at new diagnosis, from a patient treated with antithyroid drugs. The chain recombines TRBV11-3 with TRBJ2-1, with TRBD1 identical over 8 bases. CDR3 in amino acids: CASSSRKGQGNYNEQFF. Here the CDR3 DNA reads TGTGCCAGCAGCTCACGAAAAGGACAGGGAAATTACAATGAGCAGTTCTTC.